The TCR beta chain under discussion was sequenced for a study of beta chain features in type 1 diabetes. At the level of the study: Healthy donors, compared against patients, showed similar age, gender and cell yields.

Germline V CDR1 and CDR2: SGHNT, YYREEE (reference sequence). The CDR3 contains 14 residues. V gave up 5 bases and J gave up 4 bases, with 15 bases separating them. The isolated RNA, all of it, was reverse transcribed, so expressed TCRB transcripts were what got sequenced. Clones were sequenced by immunoSEQ multiplex PCR, and TCRdb holds only the in-frame ones, with some missing. Of hundreds of thousands of clones listed, around 13% are singletons. This sequence originates from a man aged 25 to 40 in good health. The sequenced material came from central memory CD4+ T cells from blood. This rearrangement joins TRBV5-4 to TRBJ2-5; maybe TRBD2 (6 bases). CDR3 in DNA: TGTGCCAGCAGTTTCCAGACCGGGGGAGAGACCCAGTACTTC. Translating it yields CASSFQTGGETQYF.